This T cell receptor beta chain was sequenced during a study of Ad26.COV2.S vaccination and SARS-CoV-2 variants. General study points: Participants given vaccine showed non-spike TCR breadth similar to that of placebo recipients. Total T cell responses, in the TCR breadth and depth analyses, may have been underestimated.

Produced via immunoSEQ multiplex PCR; TCRdb's table is partial and in-frame only. Of around 370,000 clones in the sample, about 88% are singletons; the top ten hold less than 4%. This clone was counted once. The antigen is unknown. The CDR3 is 16 amino acids. The germline V gene encodes CDR1 SGHNT and CDR2 YYREEE (reference sequence). The V end lost 4 bases, the J end lost 1 base, and 15 bases lay between the germline ends. Treatment noted: some 20 received Ad26.COV2.S at low or high dose, single or two shots; about 5 received placebo; per-sample allocation not given. The investigators took samples on day 63 after the first vaccine or placebo injection.

V usage is TRBV5-4 and J usage is TRBJ2-1; TRBD1 or TRBD2 may be the D gene (5 bases each). The material was peripheral blood, obtained in a trial of Ad26.COV2.S vaccine versus placebo. The clonotype was recovered from a person between 18 and 59 years old who received the Ad26.COV2.S COVID-19 vaccine or a placebo. The CDR3 nucleotides read TGTGCCAGCAGCGCCTTAGGGACGGGATCCTACAATGAGCAGTTCTTC. The encoded protein is CASSALGTGSYNEQFF. Supplemented by reference TRBV5-4 and TRBJ2-1, the full variable domain reads ETGVTQSPTHLIKTRGQQVTLRCSSQSGHNTVSWYQQALGQGPQFIFQYYREEENGRGNFPPRFSGLQFPNYSSELNVNALELDDSALYLCASSALGTGSYNEQFFGPGTRLTVL.